The T cell receptor beta chain under discussion was sequenced for a study of T cells in Graves' hyperthyroidism and ophthalmopathy (dated by TCRdb to the late 2010s). About the study as a whole: Peripheral blood samples were taken at the time of initial diagnosis, prior to any treatment. To identify distinguishing TCR V-J signatures, a discovery cohort of 95 to 100 patients was used, comprising 40 to 45 with Graves' ophthalmopathy and around 57 with stable Graves' hyperthyroidism. The roughly 91 discovery patients were randomly divided into training and test sets at a 7:3 ratio. The study also compared thyroid tissue and blood T-cell repertoires from a handful of Graves' hyperthyroidism patients. According to the paper, TCR Vbeta CDR3 sequencing was carried out on some 130 peripheral blood samples, which came from fewer than 50 ophthalmopathy, under 80 hyperthyroidism and about 17 progressor patients. Following sampling, methimazole starting at 30 mg daily was given to hyperthyroidism patients, and high-dose intravenous methylprednisolone was given to ophthalmopathy patients. Whether ophthalmopathy could be predicted prospectively was tested in an independent validation cohort made up of under 20 hyperthyroidism patients plus 17 patients who later progressed to ophthalmopathy.

The TCR beta CDR3 regions were amplified from the RNA transcripts. The TCR CDR3 was subjected to a first round of RT-PCR using the HTBI primer set and the Qiagen OneStep RT-PCR kit. The libraries were constructed in a second round of multiplex PCR and then size-selected and purified. Paired-end sequencing of the libraries was performed with 100 bp reads on an Illumina HiSeq2000. Processing in the source paper ran as follows. SOAPnuke was used to process the raw data, removing reads that contained adapters or uncalled bases, had a mean Phred below 15, or lacked an exact match to the constant primer or identifier. COPE v1.2.5 was used to merge high-quality paired reads, and clonotypes were defined as unique nucleotide sequences. Clonotypes were aligned to IMGT TRBV, TRBD and TRBJ reference segments using MiTCR v1.1. Analysis was restricted to V-J combinations with a frequency above 0.0001, which covered 98% to 99.2% of repertoires. A TCS score was defined as the ratio of F50 (clonal expansion) to E x V (chaos), with BLOSUM62-based TCRdist applied between CDR3 peptides within each V-J. Welch's t-statistics and random forest reduced roughly 530 V-J features to 10 to 15, which were used in a naive Bayes classifier (R e1071). TCRdb cleaned the public reads at Q25 with fastp, built clones with MiXCR and kept in-frame beta chains. Here each entry gathers all rows of one CDR3 protein and keeps the most common genes and DNA. These V and J calls are TCRdb output, not the study's own analysis. Across this sample there are about 400,000 distinct CDR3 sequences, with more than 13% seen only once. Roughly 33% of the sample is in the top ten clones.

This clonotype was counted only a few times. This clone's antigen is unknown. Base qualities are missing; no much larger clone stands one base away. Broad study findings and their caveats: Blood samples also contained most of the expanded thyroid clonotypes (frequency above 0.001), which suggests that blood repertoires may reflect thyroid immune responses. During validation, the model predicted progression to ophthalmopathy a median of roughly 7.1 months ahead of onset, with just under 71% sensitivity and almost 75% specificity. Sample size was not statistically predetermined, and blinding of investigators to group allocation was not performed. In cross-validation, a model built on a 13 V-J signature told ophthalmopathy apart from stable hyperthyroidism with just under 90% sensitivity and 81% to 82% specificity, and in testing the same model reached 80%/75%.

The CDR3 contains 16 residues, cysteine and phenylalanine counted. Just the 48-base CDR3 DNA is kept, in frame starting at base 1. CDR1 and CDR2, looked up from the germline V gene, are ENHRY and SYGVKD. The junction shows trimming of 0 bases on V and 0 bases on J, plus 8 bases between the germline ends. Stable Graves' hyperthyroidism was defined as the absence of progression to ophthalmopathy over 18 months of follow-up. The hyperthyroidism patients were between 18 and 65 years old and newly diagnosed, with a disease duration of less than 2 months. Exclusion was applied to patients with uncontrolled infections, other autoimmune diseases, pregnancy or lactation. Diagnoses relied on clinical symptoms, serum thyroxine and TRAb, thyroid ultrasound and orbital computed tomography. PBMCs were separated from around 9.1 ml of fresh peripheral blood using Ficoll-Paque density gradient centrifugation. Total RNA was extracted with Trizol reagent, and quality was checked on an Agilent 2100 Bioanalyzer.

The sample taken for sequencing was blood. The chain uses TRBV10-3 and TRBJ2-2; there is no confident call for the D gene. This TCR was recovered from a young woman with Graves' hyperthyroidism. The CDR3 protein is CAISESRIANTGELFF. The DNA is as follows: TGTGCCATCAGTGAGTCAAGGATCGCGAACACCGGGGAGCTGTTTTTT.